This TCR beta chain was sequenced during a study of cytomegalovirus exposure and HLA in healthy donors. As for the study in general: The 110 or so validation repertoires were produced on the same platform as the roughly 690 repertoires of the first cohort. This was reported in a later analysis. Study-wide points: As confirmed in vitro, three CMV-associated chains were specific for CMV antigens.

With respect to this clone: As yet, its antigen is unknown.

The CDR3 spans 13 residues. CDR1 and CDR2 from the germline V gene are MNHNS and SASEGT. V was shortened by 1 base and J by 5 bases, with 7 bases between the two germline ends. This table comes from immunoSEQ multiplex PCR, and its TCRdb copy is limited to in-frame clones, with some not included. The data hold over 100,000 clones, with about 95% observed a single time. The TCR was taken from a woman in her late teens or twenties in good health and CMV-seronegative. The rearrangement joins TRBV6-1 to TRBJ2-3; no definite D call. Sequenced sample: PBMCs. The CDR3, as DNA: TGTGCCAGCAGTGAAGTGAGGAAAGATACGCAGTATTTT. Its protein product is CASSEVRKDTQYF.